This passage covers 5 T cell receptor beta chains from one sample sequenced in a study of identical twins. TCRdb called the 5' RACE reads again in MiXCR, with one record for every CDR3 protein. The data show roughly 480,000 distinct CDR3 sequences, with approximately 24% seen just once and 2.9% held by the top ten. This sample was also put to use in a study of T cells expressing NK-cell markers.

Sequencing input: CD4+ T cells sorted from blood. The origin of the receptors is a woman aged 18-35 years in good health.

This sequence joins TRBV24-1 and TRBJ2-7; no definite D call. CDR3 length equals 12 residues. The V gene's germline CDR1 is KGHDR and CDR2 SFDVKD. Trimming stripped 4 bases from V and 7 bases from J, with 10 bases between. The CDR3 region is CATSDLVREQYF. The CDR3 DNA sequence: TGTGCCACCAGTGACCTTGTCAGGGAGCAGTACTTC.

V gene TRBV5-6 combines with J gene TRBJ2-7; D gene uncertain. CDR3 length: 15 residues. Germline loops: CDR1 SGHDT, CDR2 YYEEEE. V was cut by 4 bases and J by 0 bases, with 14 bases left in between. The CDR3 here is CASSLQARPSYEQYF. The CDR3 coding sequence is TGTGCCAGCAGCCTCCAGGCCAGGCCCTCCTACGAGCAGTACTTC.

The V gene is TRBV7-9, the J gene TRBJ2-5; 7 positions match TRBD1. J was trimmed by 6 bases and V by 3 bases; bases with no gene match: 7. Germline V gene data show CDR1 as SEHNR and CDR2 as FQNEAQ (reference sequence). This CDR3 has 14 residues. CDR3 sequence (DNA): TGTGCCAGCAGCTTTAGACAGGGCCCGCAGACCCAGTACTTC. This sequence encodes CASSFRQGPQTQYF.

The CDR3 DNA reads as TGTGCCAGCAGTAGGACAGTCGACAATGAGCAGTTCTTC. Protein product: CASSRTVDNEQFF. The J gene is TRBJ2-1, the V gene TRBV7-3; a possible D gene is TRBD1 (6 bases). The germline V gene encodes CDR1 SGHTA and CDR2 FQGTGA. Trimming left V 6 bases short and J 5 bases short, with 11 bases between. The CDR3 length is 13 residues.

The chain uses TRBV6-1 and TRBJ2-7, with TRBD2 matching 10 bases. This CDR3 comprises 14 residues. The J segment lost 9 bases and the V segment lost 6 bases, leaving 11 bases of the junction unmatched. The germline gives CDR1 MNHNS, CDR2 SASEGT. CDR3 sequence reads: CASRTREREGPQYF. The CDR3 DNA follows: TGTGCCAGCAGGACGCGGGAGCGGGAGGGTCCGCAGTACTTC.